This T cell receptor beta chain is from a study of PD-1 blockade in mismatch repair-deficient tumors. About the research overall: Enrolled about 2012-2016, patients had progressing, pretreated mismatch repair-deficient cancers of 12 to 13 types. Study-level results: Rapid post-treatment expansion, then contraction, generally preceding radiologic response, marked tumor-resident clones.

A note on this clone: What it binds is unknown.

TCRdb keeps only in-frame clones here, not all; method: immunoSEQ multiplex PCR. The table includes 60,000 to 65,000 clones, around 88% detected once. This CDR3 region has 15 residues. V was trimmed by 3 bases and J by 2 bases, leaving 11 bases between them. Germline V gene sequence: CDR1 PRHDT, CDR2 FYEKMQ (reference sequence). All patients were mismatch repair deficient, assessed by either PCR or immunohistochemistry. Three pembrolizumab responders had their TCRs sequenced. The specimen was peripheral blood, collected 52 weeks after starting pembrolizumab. The origin of this receptor is an adult with mismatch repair-deficient cancer. V is TRBV13 and J is TRBJ1-5, with D perhaps TRBD1 (5 bases). In nucleotides, the CDR3 is TGTGCCAGCAGCTTCGGGGGTTGGGGCAATCAGCCCCAGCATTTT. Amino acids: CASSFGGWGNQPQHF.